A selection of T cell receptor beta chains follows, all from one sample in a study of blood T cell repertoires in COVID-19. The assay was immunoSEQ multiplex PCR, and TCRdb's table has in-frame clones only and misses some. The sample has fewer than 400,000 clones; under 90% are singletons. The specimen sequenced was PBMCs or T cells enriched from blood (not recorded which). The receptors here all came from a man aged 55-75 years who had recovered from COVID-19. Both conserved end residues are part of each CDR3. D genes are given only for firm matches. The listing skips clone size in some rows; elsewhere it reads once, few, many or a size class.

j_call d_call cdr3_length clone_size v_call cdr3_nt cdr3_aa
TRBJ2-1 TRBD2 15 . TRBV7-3 TGTGCCAGCAGCATTAGCGGGGGCCCCTACAATGAGCAGTTCTTC CASSISGGPYNEQFF
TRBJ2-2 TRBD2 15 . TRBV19 TGTGCCAGTAGTATCCCTAGCGGAAACACCGGGGAGCTGTTTTTT CASSIPSGNTGELFF
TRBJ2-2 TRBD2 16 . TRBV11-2 TGTGCCAGCAGCTTAGTGCCTAGCGGGGCCACCGGGGAGCTGTTTTTT CASSLVPSGATGELFF
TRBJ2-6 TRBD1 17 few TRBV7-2 TGTGCCAGCAGCTCGGGACAGGTAGTCTCTGGGGCCAACGTCCTGACTTTC CASSSGQVVSGANVLTF
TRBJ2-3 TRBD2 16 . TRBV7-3 TGTGCCAGCAGCCTAACTAGCGGGAGGGCCTCAGATACGCAGTATTTT CASSLTSGRASDTQYF
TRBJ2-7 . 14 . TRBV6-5 TGTGCCAGCAGCAGCTACGGGGAGAACTACGAGCAGTACTTC CASSSYGENYEQYF
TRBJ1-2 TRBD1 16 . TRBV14 TGTGCCAGCAGCAAAAAAGGGACAGGGGTAGTCTATGGCTACACCTTC CASSKKGTGVVYGYTF
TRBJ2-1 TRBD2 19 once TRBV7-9 TGTGCCAGCAGCTTCCTATGGGGGTGGCGGGAGAACTCCTACAATGAGCAGTTCTTC CASSFLWGWRENSYNEQFF
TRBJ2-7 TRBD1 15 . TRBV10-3 TGTGCCATCAGGCAAGGGACAGGGAGAATCCACGAGCAGTACTTC CAIRQGTGRIHEQYF
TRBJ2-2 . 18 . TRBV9 TGTGCCAGCAGCCCCCGTAGTCCCCCAGGGATTCTCACCGGGGAGCTGTTTTTT CASSPRSPPGILTGELFF
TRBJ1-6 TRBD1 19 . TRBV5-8 TGTGCCAGCAGCTTGAGGGTCTTCTATGAGGGGGCCGGCAATTCACCCCTCCACTTT CASSLRVFYEGAGNSPLHF
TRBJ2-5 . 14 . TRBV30 TGTGCCTGGAGTGTACGAGGGGGCCAAGAGACCCAGTACTTC CAWSVRGGQETQYF
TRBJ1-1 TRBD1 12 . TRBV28 TGTGCCAGCTTCGACAGGGGCACTGAAGCTTTCTTT CASFDRGTEAFF
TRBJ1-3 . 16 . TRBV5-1 TGCGCCAGCAGCCCGGTTGACATCTACTCTGGAAACACCATATATTTT CASSPVDIYSGNTIYF
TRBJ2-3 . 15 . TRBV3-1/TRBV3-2 TGTGCCAGCAGCCCCGGCAACGGGTCCCCAGATACGCAGTATTTT CASSPGNGSPDTQYF
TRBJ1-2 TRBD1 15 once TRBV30 TGTGCCTGGAGTGTACGACAGGGAGTGATATATGGCTACACCTTC CAWSVRQGVIYGYTF
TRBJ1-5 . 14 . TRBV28 TGTGCCAGCAGTATACCCGGACAGCCTGGGCCCCAGCATTTT CASSIPGQPGPQHF
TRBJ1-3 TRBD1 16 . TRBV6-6 TGTGCCAGCAGTTACTCGAGCAGGGGGCCTGGAAACACCATATATTTT CASSYSSRGPGNTIYF
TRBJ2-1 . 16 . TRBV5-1 TGCGCCAGCAGCTACCGGACAGTGAGCTCCTACAATGAGCAGTTCTTC CASSYRTVSSYNEQFF
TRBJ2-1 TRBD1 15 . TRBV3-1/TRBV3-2 TGTGCCAGCAGCCCAGGCTGGGACAGCAGCAATGAGCAGTTCTTC CASSPGWDSSNEQFF
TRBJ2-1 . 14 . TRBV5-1 TGCGCCAGCAGTCTTTCCAGCTCCTACAATGAGCAGTTCTTC CASSLSSSYNEQFF
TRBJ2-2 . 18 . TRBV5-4 TGTGCCAGCAGCTCTTTAGGGGGAGCGGGATCCCGCACCGGGGAGCTGTTTTTT CASSSLGGAGSRTGELFF
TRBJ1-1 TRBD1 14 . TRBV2 TGTGCCAGCAGTGCGGGGACAGGGAACACTGAAGCTTTCTTT CASSAGTGNTEAFF
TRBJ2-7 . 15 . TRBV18 TGTGCCAGCTCACCACGGATAGACCGGGCCTACGAGCAGTACTTC CASSPRIDRAYEQYF
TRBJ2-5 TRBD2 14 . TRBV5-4 TGTGCCAGCAGCAGCGGGAGAGGACAAGAGACCCAGTACTTC CASSSGRGQETQYF
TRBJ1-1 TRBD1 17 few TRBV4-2 TGTGCCAGCAGCCAAGATAGTAAGGGGGCGGCTAACACTGAAGCTTTCTTT CASSQDSKGAANTEAFF
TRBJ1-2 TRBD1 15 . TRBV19 TGTGCCAGTAGTGCGTTAGACAGGGGACGGTATGGCTACACCTTC CASSALDRGRYGYTF
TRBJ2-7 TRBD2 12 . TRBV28 TGTGCCAGCAGTTTAGGGACTAGCGGGATTTGTTTC CASSLGTSGICF
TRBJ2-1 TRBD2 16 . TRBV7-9 TGTGCCAGCAGCTTAGACGGCGGGAGGGGGTACAATGAGCAGTTCTTC CASSLDGGRGYNEQFF
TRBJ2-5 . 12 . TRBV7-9 TGTGCCAGCAGCTTAGCGAGGTACTCCCAGTACTTC CASSLARYSQYF
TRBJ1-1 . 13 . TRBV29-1 TGCAGCGTTGAAGAGTTCCCTAACACTGAAGCTTTCTTT CSVEEFPNTEAFF
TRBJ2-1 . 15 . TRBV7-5 TGTGCCAGAAGCTTAGGGACAGGGTTAGACAATGAGCAGTTCTTC CARSLGTGLDNEQFF
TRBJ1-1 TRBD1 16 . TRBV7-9 TGTGCCAGCAGCCACCCGACAGGGAGGATGAACACTGAAGCTTTCTTT CASSHPTGRMNTEAFF
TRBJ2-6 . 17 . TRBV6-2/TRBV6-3 TGTGCCAGCAGTTACTACAGGGTGTCAACTGGGGCCAACGTCCTGACTTTC CASSYYRVSTGANVLTF